This TCR beta chain was identified during a study of blood T cell repertoires in COVID-19. In the study overall: The United States, Italy and Spain supplied acute and convalescent COVID-19 samples. PBMCs, B-cell-depleted T cells, or T cells provided the cDNA or gDNA that made up the material.

CDR1 is SGHRS, CDR2 YFSETQ, per germline. CDR3 length: 13 amino acids. V was trimmed by 1 base and J by 1 base, leaving 5 bases between them. Source study methods: How many nucleated cells were present was estimated from reference gene primer amplification. The table came from immunoSEQ multiplex PCR; TCRdb's copy has only in-frame clones and leaves some out. That table furnishes V, J and clone size, whereas the DNA furnished D and trimming. The data contain 50,000 to 70,000 clones, approximately 86% of them singletons. This chain joins TRBV5-1 and TRBJ2-5; D uncertain. The sample comprised peripheral blood. This receptor was identified in a human donor with active COVID-19. The donor label of this sample is uncertain. In DNA form, the CDR3 reads TGCGCCAGCAGCTTGCGAGGCCAAGAGACCCAGTACTTC. Amino acids: CASSLRGQETQYF.